These T cell receptor beta chains were read from a single sample in a study of cytomegalovirus exposure and HLA in healthy donors. The assay was immunoSEQ multiplex PCR, and TCRdb's table has in-frame clones only and misses some. The repertoire consists of over 65,000 clones, with around 80% occurring once and the leading ten covering over 9.5%. Sequenced input: PBMCs. Receptors originate from a man aged 35 to 55 in good health and CMV-seronegative. The CDR3 runs from the conserved cysteine through the conserved F or W. A D gene is named only where the DNA matches it firmly. Clone sizes are given selectively: once, few, many, or a class where the clone is expanded.

D gene: TRBD2
V gene: TRBV11-2
clone size: .
CDR3 protein: CASSLVAGVVNEQFF

D gene: TRBD2
V gene: TRBV10-1
clone size: .
CDR3 protein: CASSESGLAGAGEQFF

D gene: TRBD1
V gene: TRBV28
clone size: few
CDR3 protein: CASSYGTGAFKEQFF

D gene: TRBD2
V gene: TRBV5-6
clone size: .
CDR3 protein: CASSLGLAANEQFF

D gene: TRBD2
V gene: TRBV5-6
clone size: .
CDR3 protein: CASSFRTSGRVNEQFF

D gene: TRBD1
V gene: TRBV2
clone size: .
CDR3 protein: CASSEGPQTGGFGYTF

D gene: TRBD1
V gene: TRBV7-9
clone size: .
CDR3 protein: CASSMDRGGSEAFF

D gene: .
V gene: TRBV7-9
clone size: few
CDR3 protein: CASSLVGGPEYF

D gene: .
V gene: TRBV10-3
clone size: .
CDR3 protein: CAISESIYSAGSTDTQYF

D gene: .
V gene: TRBV11-3
clone size: .
CDR3 protein: CASSLVKKVGSVAFF

D gene: .
V gene: TRBV11-2
clone size: .
CDR3 protein: CASSLGLVNTGELFF

D gene: TRBD1
V gene: TRBV4-1
clone size: .
CDR3 protein: CASSHGDSQGFSNQPQHF

D gene: .
V gene: TRBV6-5
clone size: .
CDR3 protein: CASSPWAGQGDTQYF

D gene: .
V gene: TRBV9
clone size: once
CDR3 protein: CASSVDGGWEQYF

D gene: .
V gene: TRBV5-4
clone size: .
CDR3 protein: CASSLVDSYGYTF

D gene: TRBD1
V gene: TRBV7-9
clone size: once
CDR3 protein: CASSWGQGNTEAFF

D gene: TRBD1
V gene: TRBV11-2
clone size: .
CDR3 protein: CASSSNRGDTGELFF

D gene: .
V gene: TRBV27
clone size: .
CDR3 protein: CASSSALLFSGVTEQYF

D gene: TRBD2
V gene: TRBV4-2
clone size: .
CDR3 protein: CASSQAPSGRYYNEQFF

D gene: .
V gene: TRBV28
clone size: .
CDR3 protein: CASRGGTEMYYEQYF

D gene: .
V gene: TRBV6-5
clone size: .
CDR3 protein: CASSSPGGRQKGYTF

D gene: TRBD1
V gene: TRBV5-4
clone size: .
CDR3 protein: CASSFRQGAGTDTQYF

D gene: .
V gene: TRBV15
clone size: .
CDR3 protein: CATSRRVQGPSGNTIYF

D gene: .
V gene: TRBV6-6
clone size: few
CDR3 protein: CASSAEYEQYF

D gene: .
V gene: TRBV9
clone size: .
CDR3 protein: CASSVGGGSTEAFF

D gene: .
V gene: TRBV27
clone size: .
CDR3 protein: CASSKENAAYEQYF

D gene: .
V gene: TRBV2
clone size: .
CDR3 protein: CASSYSLPNEKLFF

D gene: TRBD1
V gene: TRBV6-4
clone size: .
CDR3 protein: CASSAGQGALGFYGYTF

D gene: .
V gene: TRBV10-3
clone size: few
CDR3 protein: CATDPGSSGNTIYF

D gene: .
V gene: TRBV15
clone size: .
CDR3 protein: CATSRDKAPGNTIYF

D gene: TRBD1
V gene: TRBV9
clone size: .
CDR3 protein: CASSYGQGPSNEQFF

D gene: TRBD1
V gene: TRBV5-4
clone size: once
CDR3 protein: CASTRGTGTPLHF

D gene: TRBD2
V gene: TRBV7-9
clone size: .
CDR3 protein: CSSSSDRGLAGGLRDTQYF

D gene: .
V gene: TRBV7-2
clone size: .
CDR3 protein: CASSQSTDTQYF

D gene: .
V gene: TRBV11-2
clone size: .
CDR3 protein: CASSFTERTDTQYF

D gene: .
V gene: TRBV6-1
clone size: .
CDR3 protein: CASSGNGYEQYF

D gene: .
V gene: TRBV6-5
clone size: .
CDR3 protein: CASTLEQNTGELFF

D gene: .
V gene: TRBV5-1
clone size: once
CDR3 protein: CASRAAPSTDTQYF

D gene: TRBD1
V gene: TRBV15
clone size: .
CDR3 protein: CATSRGGTGSTFQEQYF

D gene: TRBD2
V gene: TRBV29-1
clone size: many
CDR3 protein: CSVRGLAGAISSYNEQFF

D gene: TRBD1
V gene: TRBV11-2
clone size: .
CDR3 protein: CASSRGGQGGHEQYF

D gene: .
V gene: TRBV4-1
clone size: .
CDR3 protein: CASSQDPLSTDTQYF

D gene: TRBD1
V gene: TRBV6-1
clone size: .
CDR3 protein: CASSEPRQGMRYEQYF

D gene: TRBD2
V gene: TRBV14
clone size: .
CDR3 protein: CASSQLADEQYF

D gene: .
V gene: TRBV15
clone size: .
CDR3 protein: CATSRDSGAKNIQYF

D gene: .
V gene: TRBV6-4
clone size: .
CDR3 protein: CASSDPGSGANVLTF

D gene: TRBD2
V gene: TRBV7-2
clone size: .
CDR3 protein: CASSLLGLAVTDTQYF

D gene: TRBD1
V gene: TRBV5-1
clone size: .
CDR3 protein: CASSLGGPNTEAFF

D gene: .
V gene: TRBV2
clone size: .
CDR3 protein: CASRVDQGDTQYF

D gene: .
V gene: TRBV9
clone size: .
CDR3 protein: CASSVGQGTNEKLFF

D gene: TRBD1
V gene: TRBV18
clone size: .
CDR3 protein: CASSPAGQGFNEQYF

D gene: TRBD1
V gene: TRBV7-2
clone size: .
CDR3 protein: CASSSTGGNQPQHF